This TCR beta chain was captured by sequencing in a study of siplizumab effects on memory and regulatory T cells. General study findings and limits: A major contribution to the alloresponse seemed to be made by naive T cells, which seemed more diverse than memory cells. Treg origin accounted for an average of approximately 67% of mappable alloreactive CD4+ clones with siplizumab and 25% to 30% in controls.

Using immunoSEQ multiplex PCR, the repertoire was profiled, and TCRdb retains in-frame clones only, with some absent. The sample shows tens of thousands of clones, about 97% of them seen only once. Points on this clone: The target antigen is unknown.

V lost 5 bases and J 4 bases, leaving 17 bases between the germline ends. The CDR3 totals 15 residues. CDR1 and CDR2 (germline): MGHRA, YSYEKL. This TCR came from a human donor in good health. The rearrangement joins TRBV4-1 to TRBJ1-2, with TRBD1 as a possible D gene (6 bases). Input material: naive CD4+ T cells sorted from blood. The CDR3 sequence is CASSGRPQGVYGYTF. The CDR3, as DNA: TGCGCCAGCAGCGGCCGTCCACAGGGAGTCTATGGCTACACCTTC.